The rows below give T cell receptor beta chains drawn from one sample of a study of shared clonotypes between healthy human individuals. Data came from immunoSEQ multiplex PCR; TCRdb stores just in-frame clones and leaves some out. The table records more than 2 million clones, 93% of them present only once. The specimen was naive CD8+ T cells from PBMCs. All receptors come from a man younger than 35 in good health. Some clones in this sample may be carry-over from other donors' samples. Each CDR3 is given with its conserved first and last residue. The order of the fields is CDR3 protein, CDR3 DNA, V gene, clone size, D gene, J gene. A D gene is named only where the DNA matches it firmly. Only part of the rows carry a size: once, few, many, or a class if the clone is expanded.

CASSQVESYNEQFF,TGCGCCAGCAGCCAAGTGGAGTCCTACAATGAGCAGTTCTTC,TRBV4-3,.,.,TRBJ2-1
CASSLERERSFGTDTQYF,TGTGCCAGCAGTTTGGAGCGGGAGAGATCTTTCGGCACAGATACGCAGTATTTT,TRBV27,.,TRBD2,TRBJ2-3
CASSLVGRGRNQPQHF,TGTGCCAGCAGTTTGGTCGGCAGGGGGCGAAATCAGCCCCAGCATTTT,TRBV28,.,TRBD1,TRBJ1-5
CASSAIAGGNEQFF,TGTGCCAGCAGCGCAATAGCGGGAGGAAATGAGCAGTTCTTC,TRBV9,.,TRBD2,TRBJ2-1
CASSLSLSVIPYSYEQYF,TGTGCCAGCAGCTTATCCCTCTCGGTAATACCTTACTCCTACGAGCAGTACTTC,TRBV7-9,.,.,TRBJ2-7
CASRLAGHETQYF,TGTGCCAGTAGGTTAGCGGGACATGAGACCCAGTACTTC,TRBV19,.,TRBD2,TRBJ2-5
CATSLIRDRGDYEQFF,TGTGCCACCAGCCTAATAAGGGACAGGGGAGACTATGAGCAGTTCTTC,TRBV15,.,TRBD1,TRBJ2-1
CASSEGRSLNTEAFF,TGTGCCAGCAGTGAAGGCAGGTCCCTGAACACTGAAGCTTTCTTT,TRBV6-1,.,.,TRBJ1-1
CSVVTQGGEQYF,TGCAGCGTTGTCACCCAGGGGGGCGAGCAGTACTTC,TRBV29-1,.,.,TRBJ2-7
CASSWRTGGIGEQFF,TGTGCCAGCAGCTGGAGGACAGGGGGCATTGGTGAGCAGTTCTTC,TRBV5-4,.,TRBD1,TRBJ2-1
CASSLTYSGNTIYF,TGTGCCAGCAGTCTTACTTACTCTGGAAACACCATATATTTT,TRBV6-5,.,.,TRBJ1-3
CAWDGTGTREQYF,TGTGCCTGGGATGGGACAGGAACTCGCGAGCAGTACTTC,TRBV30,.,TRBD1,TRBJ2-7
CASSINRDRRETQYF,TGTGCCAGCAGCATTAACCGGGACAGGAGGGAGACCCAGTACTTC,TRBV7-9,.,TRBD1,TRBJ2-5
CASRRTSGSSYSEQFF,TGTGCCAGCAGACGGACTAGCGGGAGTTCCTACAGTGAGCAGTTCTTC,TRBV7-8,.,TRBD2,TRBJ2-1
CASSERLAGSGADTQYF,TGTGCCAGCAGCGAACGATTAGCGGGGTCAGGCGCAGATACGCAGTATTTT,TRBV9,once,TRBD2,TRBJ2-3
CASSESRDFNEQFF,TGCGCCAGCAGTGAGTCAAGGGACTTCAATGAGCAGTTCTTC,TRBV10-1,.,.,TRBJ2-1
CASSLGGGPYEQYF,TGTGCCAGCAGCTTGGGAGGTGGGCCCTACGAGCAGTACTTC,TRBV5-6,.,.,TRBJ2-7
CASSFGGLADNTGELFF,TGTGCCAGCAGCTTTGGCGGACTAGCGGATAACACCGGGGAGCTGTTTTTT,TRBV7-9,.,TRBD2,TRBJ2-2
CASSQKQGARYEQYF,TGCGCCAGCAGCCAGAAGCAGGGGGCGCGTTACGAGCAGTACTTC,TRBV4-1,.,TRBD1,TRBJ2-7